One TCR beta chain is described in this entry. Generated by immunoSEQ multiplex PCR, the TCRdb table keeps only in-frame clones and is missing some. The sample consists of about 140,000 clones, about 83% of them appearing once. The data belong to a study of blood T cell repertoires in COVID-19. Study-wide context: The study drew acute and convalescent COVID-19 samples from the United States, Italy and Spain.

V lost 4 bases and J lost 5; bases outside the gene matches: 6. This CDR3 is built from 16 residues. Per germline, CDR1 MNHEY and CDR2 SMNVEV (reference sequence). The chain employs TRBV27 and TRBJ2-1; TRBD2 aligns across 12 bases. The material sequenced was peripheral blood. The clonotype was recovered from a woman in her forties with acute or convalescent COVID-19. CDR3 amino acids: CASSWSSGGAHNEQFF. DNA for the CDR3: TGTGCCAGCAGTTGGTCTAGCGGGGGGGCCCACAATGAGCAGTTCTTC.